The clone carrying this T cell receptor (beta chain) showed up just a few times. Its target is not known. Germline V gene data show CDR1 as LGHNA and CDR2 as YSLEER. Deletions cut 0 bases from V and 6 bases from J, with 6 bases between. The CDR3 runs 13 residues. Libraries were prepared by immunoSEQ multiplex PCR; TCRdb keeps only in-frame clonotypes and omits some of them. Of some 9,300 clones in the sample, approximately 85% were seen once. This sample was taken from a study of chemoradiotherapy in HPV16-positive cancers. Notes on the study in general: HPV-responsive T-cell expansion during chemoradiotherapy was linked to improved recurrence-free survival in HPV16-positive patients. Candidate HPV-specific clones and E7-related TCR motifs grew in tumor during treatment.

Samples were taken several times over chemoradiotherapy. The V gene is TRBV4-3, the J gene TRBJ1-5; D not resolved. This sample comprised blood, obtained from a patient who underwent chemoradiotherapy. The TCR comes from a human donor with HPV-associated anogenital cancer. In DNA, the CDR3 is TGCGCCAGCAGCCAAGATTCTAGTCAGCCCCAGCATTTT. Translation: CASSQDSSQPQHF.